This entry lists 25 T cell receptor beta chains sequenced from one sample in a study of patients and donors after allogeneic stem cell transplantation. A single record per CDR3 protein comes from TCRdb applying MiXCR to the RT-PCR reads. The table lists more than 850,000 distinct CDR3 sequences, roughly 18% of them singletons. The sample consisted of blood, either unsorted or a sorted T cell fraction (not recorded which). The source is a human donor who was either an allogeneic HSCT recipient or a stem cell or donor lymphocyte infusion donor (not recorded which). It is not recorded whose cells these are; they may come from a transplant donor.

This clonotype was seen many times. The CDR3 does not end in the conserved phenylalanine or tryptophan, so this is likely a read error. V gene TRBV4-1 combines with J gene TRBJ1-1; D not certain. Germline CDR1 reads MGHRA; CDR2 reads YSYEKL. The CDR3 totals 12 residues. Trimming pared 2 bases from V and 7 bases from J, leaving 8 bases between. CDR3 region: CASSQSMGEAFC. In DNA, the CDR3 is TGCGCCAGCAGCCAATCGATGGGTGAAGCTTTCTGT.

This clonotype was observed a handful of times. DNA of the CDR3: TGTGCCACCACTCCAACTAGCGATCGCACAGATACGCAGTATTTT. It yields the protein CATTPTSDRTDTQYF. The gene calls are TRBV15 and TRBJ2-3; 7 positions match TRBD2. This CDR3 has 15 residues. Germline V CDR1 and CDR2: LNHNV, YYDKDF (reference sequence). After removal of 7 bases from V and 1 base from J, the junction contained 8 bases not matched to a gene.

The chain links TRBV20-1 to TRBJ2-7, with D perhaps TRBD1 or TRBD2 (5 bases each). V was trimmed by 5 bases and J by 2 bases, leaving 13 bases between them. The germline V gene encodes CDR1 DFQATT and CDR2 SNEGSKA (reference sequence). The CDR3 loop spans 13 amino acids. DNA of the CDR3: TGCAGTGCTTACCGGGACGGAACCTACGAGCAGTACTTC. This codes for CSAYRDGTYEQYF.

This clonotype was counted many times. CDR3 in DNA: TGTGCCAGCAACATGCCTAATTCACCCCTCCACTTT. This translates into CASNMPNSPLHF. The chain employs TRBV12-3 or TRBV12-4 and TRBJ1-6; D uncertain. Trimming took 7 bases from V and 6 from J, leaving 7 bases between them. This CDR3 has 12 residues.

This clonotype was counted between two and nine times. The CDR3 DNA reads TGTGCCAGCAGCCAGTACCGGGCCCAGAATTCACCCCTCCACTTT. It encodes CASSQYRAQNSPLHF. The rearrangement uses TRBV7-2 and TRBJ1-6; D gene ambiguous. The CDR3 runs 15 residues. Germline CDR1 SGHTA, CDR2 FQGNSA. V lost 5 bases and J 7 bases, leaving 15 bases between the germline ends.

This CDR3 reads CASSVGSREQFF. The CDR3, as DNA: TGTGCCAGCAGCGTGGGGTCGAGGGAGCAGTTCTTC. V and J are TRBV9 and TRBJ2-1; D unclear. Trimming stripped 2 bases from V and 10 bases from J, with 10 bases between. Germline lookup yields CDR1 SGDLS and CDR2 YYNGEE. The CDR3 is made up of 12 amino acids.

The chain carries TRBV25-1 and TRBJ2-1; D remains unclear. Germline CDR1 MGHDK, CDR2 SYGVNS. This CDR3 spans 10 amino acids. With 3 bases removed from V and 8 bases from J, the gap between germline ends came to 2 bases. CDR3 residues: CASSDHEQFF. CDR3 DNA sequence: TGTGCCAGCAGTGACCATGAGCAGTTCTTC.

The J gene is TRBJ2-7, the V gene TRBV10-3, with 11 bases lining up with TRBD1. The germline CDR1 and CDR2 sequences are ENHRY and SYGVKD. The CDR3 spans 15 residues. Trimming at V came to 7 bases and at J to 4 bases, leaving 9 bases not matched to a gene. The CDR3 loop is CAITGGTGGPYEQYF. Written as DNA, the CDR3 is TGTGCCATCACAGGGGGGACAGGGGGGCCATACGAGCAGTACTTC.

V usage is TRBV11-2 and J usage is TRBJ2-7, with 7 nucleotides matching TRBD1. CDR3 length: 14 amino acids. V was clipped by 1 base and J by 3 bases; unmatched bases: 3. Per germline, CDR1 SGHAT and CDR2 FQNNGV. The CDR3 DNA reads TGTGCCAGCAGCTTAGGCAGGGGGAACTACGAGCAGTACTTC. Protein sequence: CASSLGRGNYEQYF. The complete variable domain, with remaining parts taken from reference TRBV11-2 and TRBJ2-7, reads EAGVAQSPRYKIIEKRQSVAFWCNPISGHATLYWYQQILGQGPKLLIQFQNNGVVDDSQLPKDRFSAERLKGVDSTLKIQPAKLEDSAVYLCASSLGRGNYEQYFGPGTRLTVT.

The sample holds a few counts of this clonotype. This chain uses TRBV5-1 with TRBJ2-2; 7 bases agree with TRBD1. V was clipped by 3 bases and J by 1 base; unmatched bases: 3. The germline V gene has CDR1 SGHRS and CDR2 YFSETQ. The CDR3 consists of 15 residues. CDR3 DNA: TGCGCCAGCAGCTCGCGACAGGGGAACACCGGGGAGCTGTTTTTT. It specifies CASSSRQGNTGELFF.

The J gene is TRBJ2-6, the V gene TRBV15; no clear D gene. This CDR3 is 15 amino acids long. V lost 3 bases and J 0 bases, leaving 6 bases between the germline ends. From germline, CDR1 is LNHNV and CDR2 YYDKDF (reference sequence). In nucleotides, the CDR3 is TGTGCCACCAGCAGCGGTAACTCTGGGGCCAACGTCCTGACTTTC. Its protein is CATSSGNSGANVLTF.

Only a few counts were recorded for this clonotype. The V call is TRBV11-2, the J call TRBJ1-4, with TRBD1 as a possible D gene (5 bases). Trimming left V 4 bases short and J 7 bases short, with 16 bases between. CDR1 and CDR2 (germline): SGHAT, FQNNGV. CDR3 size: 15 residues. In DNA form, the CDR3 reads TGTGCCAGCAGCTACACCTCGGGGGTGGGTGAAAAACTGTTTTTT. This gives the protein CASSYTSGVGEKLFF.

The CDR3 loop is CSASLLALNEQFF. As DNA, the CDR3 is TGCAGTGCTAGTCTCCTAGCTTTGAATGAGCAGTTCTTC. The chain links TRBV20-1 to TRBJ2-1, with D tentatively TRBD2 (5 bases). The CDR3 consists of 13 residues. The germline gives CDR1 DFQATT, CDR2 SNEGSKA (reference sequence). V lost 3 bases and J 7 bases, leaving 13 bases between the germline ends.

The chain links TRBV6-5 to TRBJ2-1; D gene unclear. The V gene's germline CDR1 is MNHEY and CDR2 SVGAGI. Trimming took off 5 bases at V and 8 bases at J, with 10 bases between the two ends. The CDR3 consists of 12 residues. Here the CDR3 DNA reads TGTGCCAGCAGTGTGCTCGGCCATGAGCAGTTCTTC. The encoded protein is CASSVLGHEQFF.

A word on this clonotype: The junction departs from the called germline gene at one end, perhaps through a read error. The chain recombines TRBV27 with TRBJ2-1; 9 bases line up with TRBD1. Looked up from germline, CDR1 is MNHEY and CDR2 is SMNVEV (reference sequence). The CDR3 length is 17 residues. CDR3 coding DNA: TGTGCCAGCAGTTACCTGGCTACAGGGGGCTCCTACAATGAGCAGTTATTC. It codes for CASSYLATGGSYNEQLF.

This clonotype was observed many times. The chain joins TRBV3-1 to TRBJ2-7, with TRBD2 matching 10 bases. The CDR3 spans 14 residues. CDR1 and CDR2 (germline): LGHDT, YNNKEL (reference sequence). After removal of 6 bases from V and 6 bases from J, the junction contained 8 bases not matched to a gene. The CDR3 loop is CASRTGLAAGEQYF. CDR3 DNA sequence: TGTGCCAGCAGGACCGGACTAGCGGCAGGCGAGCAGTACTTC.

This clonotype was picked up a small number of times. CDR3 bases: TGTGCCAGCAGTTACCGCAGGGGTTTCGACTATGGCTACACCTTC. Protein product: CASSYRRGFDYGYTF. This chain uses TRBV6-5 with TRBJ1-2, with a tentative D call TRBD1 (6 bases). Germline V gene lookup returns CDR1 MNHEY and CDR2 SVGAGI. The CDR3 covers 15 residues. With 2 bases removed from V and 3 bases from J, the gap between germline ends came to 13 bases.

This clonotype was seen only once. The rearrangement uses TRBV24-1 and TRBJ2-1, with 10 bases that match TRBD2. The CDR3 has 16 residues. V shed 3 bases, J shed 5 bases, and the junction held 6 bases outside the gene matches. From germline, CDR1 is KGHDR and CDR2 SFDVKD. CDR3 bases: TGTGCCACCAGTGATCTGCTAGCGGGAGACGACAATGAGCAGTTCTTC. It translates to CATSDLLAGDDNEQFF.

This clonotype was counted once. The chain uses TRBV20-1 and TRBJ2-7; D gene unclear. Between the trimmed V and J ends, which lost 5 bases and 1 base, there was a span of 15 bases. In germline, CDR1 is DFQATT, CDR2 SNEGSKA (reference sequence). This CDR3 contains 14 residues. The DNA of the CDR3 is TGCAGTGCTCAAACTCGCCTCCTTTCCTACGAGCAGTACTTC. It specifies CSAQTRLLSYEQYF.

This clonotype was picked up many times. V usage is TRBV12-3 or TRBV12-4 and J usage is TRBJ1-6; TRBD1 is a possible D gene (6 bases). The CDR3 is 14 residues long. The V end was cut by 4 bases, the J end by 7 bases, with 11 bases between. CDR3 residues: CASSSTGSNSPLHF. CDR3 sequence (DNA): TGTGCCAGCAGTTCAACAGGGAGCAATTCACCCCTCCACTTT.

This clonotype was seen only a few times. The chain links TRBV5-6 to TRBJ1-5, with D perhaps matching TRBD1 (6 bases). This CDR3 has 16 residues. Germline CDR1 and CDR2: SGHDT and YYEEEE. Between the trimmed V and J ends, which lost 1 base and 0 bases, there was a span of 11 bases. The CDR3 is CASSLTAGVSNQPQHF. CDR3 nucleotide sequence: TGTGCCAGCAGCTTGACGGCAGGGGTTAGCAATCAGCCCCAGCATTTT.

This clonotype was counted many times. This chain joins TRBV5-1 and TRBJ1-1, with D unclear. With 0 bases removed from V and 2 bases from J, the gap between germline ends came to 8 bases. The CDR3 length is 14 residues. Germline values: CDR1 SGHRS, CDR2 YFSETQ. This CDR3 is CASSLAVANTEAFF. CDR3 coding DNA: TGCGCCAGCAGCTTGGCGGTGGCTAACACTGAAGCTTTCTTT.

The chain has TRBV24-1 and TRBJ1-2; D possibly corresponds to TRBD1 (5 bases). The CDR3 contains 14 residues. Germline-derived CDR1 and CDR2 are KGHDR and SFDVKD. V was trimmed by 2 bases and J by 2 bases, leaving 8 bases between them. DNA of the CDR3: TGTGCCACCAGTGATTGGGGACGGAACTATGGCTACACCTTC. As protein: CATSDWGRNYGYTF.

V is TRBV4-3 and J is TRBJ2-1; 12 nucleotides align to TRBD2. The CDR3 sequence is 14 residues long. The V gene's germline CDR1 is LGHNA and CDR2 YSLEER. V gave up 0 bases and J gave up 10 bases; unmatched junction bases: 1. CDR3: CASSQELAGGEQFF. The CDR3 DNA follows: TGCGCCAGCAGCCAAGAGCTAGCGGGGGGGGAGCAGTTCTTC.

V and J are TRBV29-1 and TRBJ1-2; no clear D. Germline CDR1 SQVTM, CDR2 ANQGSEA. Trimming shortened V by 6 bases and J by 8 bases, and 31 bases separated the two germline ends. CDR3 length: 17 residues. The CDR3 is CSVLKPRSSEPLAGYTF. For the CDR3, the DNA is TGCAGCGTCTTGAAGCCCCGCTCTTCAGAGCCCCTGGCGGGCTACACCTTC. Using reference TRBV29-1 and TRBJ1-2 for the parts outside the CDR3, the full variable domain is SAVISQKPSRDICQRGTSLTIQCQVDSQVTMMFWYRQQPGQSLTLIATANQGSEATYESGFVIDKFPISRPNLTFSTLTVSNMSPEDSSIYLCSVLKPRSSEPLAGYTFGSGTRLTVV.